This TCR beta chain was sequenced during a study of vaccination and CD4 T cells after COVID-19. Treatment in this sample: approximately nine-day PBMC culture with coronavirus spike peptide pools or control peptides (ViraFEST assay). The trim removed 2 bases at V and 8 bases at J, leaving 8 bases unmatched. The germline gives CDR1 SGHVS, CDR2 FQNEAQ. The CDR3 totals 14 residues. Cultured CD4+ T cell DNA was sequenced using the Oncomine TCR Beta short-read assay. TCRdb called the PCR reads again in MiXCR, with one record for every CDR3 protein. This sample carries about 16,000 distinct CDR3 sequences, over 45% of them seen once, and the ten largest clones take less than 9.5%. On this clonotype itself: The antigen is unknown.

The chain joins TRBV7-8 to TRBJ1-2, with 7 bases lining up with TRBD1. The sequencing sample was made of CD4+ T cells from blood, cultured in vitro. This receptor was obtained from a human donor who had recovered from COVID-19. The chain's CDR3 is CASSLRQGGGGYTF. The CDR3 bases are TGTGCCAGCAGCTTACGGCAGGGGGGAGGAGGCTACACCTTC.